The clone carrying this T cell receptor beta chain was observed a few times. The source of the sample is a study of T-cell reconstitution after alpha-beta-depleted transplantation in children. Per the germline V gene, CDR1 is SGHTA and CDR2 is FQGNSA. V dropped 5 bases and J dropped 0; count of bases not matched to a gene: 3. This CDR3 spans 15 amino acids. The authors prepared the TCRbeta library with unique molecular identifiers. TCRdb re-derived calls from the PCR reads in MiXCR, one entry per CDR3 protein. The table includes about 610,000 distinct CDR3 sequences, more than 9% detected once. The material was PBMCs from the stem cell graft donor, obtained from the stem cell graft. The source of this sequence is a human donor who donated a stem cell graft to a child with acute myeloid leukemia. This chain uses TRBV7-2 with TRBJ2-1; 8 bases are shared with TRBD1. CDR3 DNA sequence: TGTGCCAGCAGCGATGACAGGGGCTCCTACAATGAGCAGTTCTTC. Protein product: CASSDDRGSYNEQFF.